This T cell receptor (beta chain) was retrieved from a study of cytomegalovirus exposure and HLA in healthy donors. Per germline, CDR1 MDHEN and CDR2 SYDVKM. The CDR3 spans 13 residues. V lost 2 bases and J 7 bases, leaving 11 bases between the germline ends. Each of the donors was a healthy bone marrow donor. The PCR used 60 Vbeta and 13 Jbeta primers. Libraries were prepared by immunoSEQ multiplex PCR; TCRdb keeps only in-frame clonotypes and omits some of them. The table lists about 150,000 clones, around 84% of them singletons, with roughly 2.4% in the top ten. The TCR originated in a woman in her late teens or twenties in good health and CMV-seronegative. The chain has TRBV28 and TRBJ1-2; no firm D call. Specimen: PBMCs. Here the CDR3 reads CASSLASEFGYTF. For the CDR3, the DNA is TGTGCCAGCAGTTTAGCGTCCGAATTTGGCTACACCTTC.